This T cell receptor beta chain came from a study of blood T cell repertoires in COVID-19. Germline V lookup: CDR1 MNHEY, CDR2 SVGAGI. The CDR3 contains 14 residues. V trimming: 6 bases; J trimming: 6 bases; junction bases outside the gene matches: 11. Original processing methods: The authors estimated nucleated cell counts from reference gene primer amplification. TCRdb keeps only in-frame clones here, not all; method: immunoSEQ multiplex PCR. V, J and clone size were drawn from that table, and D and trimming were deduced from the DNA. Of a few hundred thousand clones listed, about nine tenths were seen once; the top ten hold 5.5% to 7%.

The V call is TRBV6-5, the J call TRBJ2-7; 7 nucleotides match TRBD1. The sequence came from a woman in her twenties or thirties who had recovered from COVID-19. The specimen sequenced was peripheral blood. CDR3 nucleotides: TGTGCCAGCAGCTCCTGGACAGGTACAACCGAGCAGTACTTC. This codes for CASSSWTGTTEQYF.